This TCR beta chain was documented in a study of identical twins. This clonotype was detected many times. The antigen is not known. A universal primer site was added by template switching, and unique molecular identifiers were carried by the cDNA. Each CDR3 protein is one row after TCRdb ran MiXCR on the 5' RACE reads. The sample has some 590,000 distinct CDR3 sequences, approximately 9.6% seen once. CDR3 size: 16 residues. The germline gives CDR1 SQVTM, CDR2 ANQGSEA. Trimming left V 6 bases short and J 0 bases short, with 20 bases between. Study conclusions and caveats: Without tracking the same donors, conclusions rested on cross-sectional statistical analysis. The more abundant beta clonotypes in cord blood had fewer insertions, and memory repertoires did not show this.

The sample was also linked to a second study, of yellow fever vaccine responses in identical twins. Per that study: Twins' vaccine T cell response reportedly seemed partly convergent, partly personalized.

The chain has TRBV29-1 and TRBJ2-5; possible D gene TRBD2, 6 bases. The specimen sequenced was PBMCs. The TCR originated in a woman aged 18-35 years in good health. DNA for the CDR3: TGCAGCGTGTTCCAGGAACCGGGACTCGACCAAGAGACCCAGTACTTC. Amino acids: CSVFQEPGLDQETQYF.